One sample yielded the 15 T cell receptor beta chains listed below, sequenced in a study of shared clonotypes between healthy human individuals. TCRdb's table, derived via immunoSEQ multiplex PCR, lists solely in-frame clones and lacks some. Of about 2.4 million clones listed, around nine tenths are singletons. Sequencing was done on a sample of naive CD4+ T cells sorted from blood. Subset specified: CD45RA+ positively selected. Every receptor here comes from a man between 18 and 29 years old in good health.

J is TRBJ2-5 and V is TRBV10-3; 16 positions agree with TRBD2. There are 17 residues in the CDR3. After removal of 10 bases from V and 5 bases from J, the junction contained 13 bases not matched to a gene. CDR1 and CDR2 (germline): ENHRY, SYGVKD. DNA for the CDR3: TGTGCCACCATGACAGGGACTAGCGGGGGGGCACGGGAGACCCAGTACTTC. This encodes CATMTGTSGGARETQYF.

This clone has only one observation. V and J are TRBV6-5 and TRBJ2-7, with D perhaps matching TRBD1 (7 bases). Germline V gene data show CDR1 as MNHEY and CDR2 as SVGAGI. Trimming cost V 5 bases and J 4 bases, with 15 bases left between them. The CDR3 extends over 14 amino acids. The CDR3 loop is CASSRGQGGYEQYF. The CDR3 coding sequence is TGTGCCAGCAGTCGCGGCCAGGGGGGTTACGAGCAGTACTTC.

A remark on this clone: Other DNA sequences in the same sample also yield this CDR3. V and J are TRBV5-1 and TRBJ2-5, with D possibly TRBD1 on 5 matching bases. The CDR3 extends over 14 amino acids. Germline loops: CDR1 SGHRS, CDR2 YFSETQ. V was pared by 0 bases and J by 2 bases, with 8 bases between. The CDR3 spells CASSLEGAQETQYF. CDR3 in DNA: TGCGCCAGCAGCTTGGAAGGGGCTCAAGAGACCCAGTACTTC.

The chain employs TRBV4-3 and TRBJ2-3; tentative D call: TRBD1 (6 bases). The germline gives CDR1 LGHNA, CDR2 YSLEER. V was shortened by 2 bases and J by 1 base, with 10 bases between the two germline ends. This CDR3 is 15 amino acids long. This chain's CDR3 is CASSQRRQGTDTQYF. The CDR3 DNA reads as TGCGCCAGCAGCCAACGGCGACAGGGCACAGATACGCAGTATTTT.

The chain uses TRBV6-1 and TRBJ2-3, with D maybe TRBD2 (6 bases). From germline, CDR1 is MNHNS and CDR2 SASEGT. The V and J ends lost 7 bases and 1 base respectively, with 12 bases between them. This CDR3 is built from 14 residues. CDR3 loop: CASNNGGGTDTQYF. CDR3 sequence (DNA): TGTGCCAGCAATAACGGCGGGGGCACAGATACGCAGTATTTT.

This sequence joins TRBV19 and TRBJ2-4; D is perhaps TRBD2 (5 bases). The CDR3 extends over 13 amino acids. V lost 5 bases and J 6 bases, leaving 11 bases between the germline ends. Germline loops: CDR1 LNHDA, CDR2 SQIVND (reference sequence). The CDR3 region is CASSLPGTNIQYF. The CDR3 coding sequence is TGTGCCAGTAGTCTGCCGGGAACAAACATTCAGTACTTC.

The chain employs TRBV29-1 and TRBJ2-1, with D perhaps given as TRBD1 or TRBD2 (5 bases each). Trimming cost V 4 bases and J 0 bases, with 13 bases left between them. This CDR3 comprises 15 residues. Germline V lookup: CDR1 SQVTM, CDR2 ANQGSEA. CDR3 DNA: TGCAGCGTTGTCGGAGAGGGGAGCTCCTACAATGAGCAGTTCTTC. This gives the protein CSVVGEGSSYNEQFF.

This clone was picked up one time. This sequence joins TRBV5-4 and TRBJ2-2; D perhaps matches TRBD2 (6 bases). Germline assignment: CDR1 SGHNT and CDR2 YYREEE (reference sequence). V was clipped by 5 bases and J by 1 base, with 12 bases between them. This CDR3 comprises 15 residues. Here the CDR3 reads CASRLSGQNTGELFF. The CDR3 DNA sequence: TGTGCCAGCAGATTGAGCGGGCAGAACACCGGGGAGCTGTTTTTT.

This chain connects TRBV9 to TRBJ2-1; the D is unclear. This CDR3 comprises 13 residues. Trimming shortened V by 3 bases and J by 6 bases, and 10 bases separated the two germline ends. Germline assignment: CDR1 SGDLS and CDR2 YYNGEE. As DNA, the CDR3 is TGTGCCAGCAGCGCGAACCCCCTCAATGAGCAGTTCTTC. Encoded protein: CASSANPLNEQFF.

Comments on this clone: Other DNA sequences in this sample translate to the same CDR3. The V call is TRBV10-1, the J call TRBJ2-5; 13 nucleotides line up with TRBD2. After removal of 0 bases from V and 4 bases from J, the junction contained 2 bases not matched to a gene. The CDR3 runs to 16 residues. Per germline, CDR1 WNHNN and CDR2 SYGVQD (reference sequence). Written as DNA, the CDR3 is TGCGCCAGCAGTGAGTCCACTAGCGGGGGGGCAGAGACCCAGTACTTC. Protein product: CASSESTSGGAETQYF.

The rearrangement uses TRBV6-5 and TRBJ2-3, with D perhaps matching TRBD1 (5 bases). Germline lookup yields CDR1 MNHEY and CDR2 SVGAGI. CDR3 length: 13 amino acids. V lost 2 bases, J lost 10 bases, and 13 bases lay in between. Written as DNA, the CDR3 is TGTGCCAGCAGTTACCTAAGGACATCTCCGCAGTATTTT. It encodes CASSYLRTSPQYF.

The chain links TRBV7-9 to TRBJ1-6; a possible D gene is TRBD1 (5 bases). The CDR3 has 15 amino acids. The V gene lost 1 base and the J gene lost 10 bases, with 14 bases spanning the gap. Looked up from germline, CDR1 is SEHNR and CDR2 is FQNEAQ (reference sequence). The CDR3 is CASSLVGQGYSPLHF. In nucleotides, the CDR3 is TGTGCCAGCAGCTTAGTTGGCCAGGGTTACTCACCCCTCCACTTT.

CDR3 amino acids: CASSLVTWGEQYF. CDR3 bases: TGTGCCAGCAGCCTCGTAACCTGGGGCGAGCAGTACTTC. V and J are TRBV2 and TRBJ2-7; D uncertain. This CDR3 contains 13 residues. Deletions cut 6 bases from V and 6 bases from J, with 15 bases between. Germline CDR1 SNHLY, CDR2 FYNNEI.

This rearrangement joins TRBV10-1 to TRBJ1-1; TRBD1 might be the D (5 bases). The CDR3 loop spans 15 amino acids. Germline CDR1 reads WNHNN; CDR2 reads SYGVQD (reference sequence). With 4 bases removed from V and 1 base from J, the gap between germline ends came to 13 bases. The CDR3 sequence is CASSGGGFGNTEAFF. The CDR3 DNA is TGCGCCAGCAGTGGGGGGGGGTTCGGGAACACTGAAGCTTTCTTT.

The chain joins TRBV10-1 to TRBJ1-1; D remains unclear. The CDR3 sequence is 15 residues long. The germline V gene encodes CDR1 WNHNN and CDR2 SYGVQD (reference sequence). Deletions cut 2 bases from V and 4 bases from J, with 14 bases between. CDR3 amino acids: CASSEARGLPTEAFF. DNA of the CDR3: TGCGCCAGCAGTGAGGCCCGAGGGTTGCCCACTGAAGCTTTCTTT.